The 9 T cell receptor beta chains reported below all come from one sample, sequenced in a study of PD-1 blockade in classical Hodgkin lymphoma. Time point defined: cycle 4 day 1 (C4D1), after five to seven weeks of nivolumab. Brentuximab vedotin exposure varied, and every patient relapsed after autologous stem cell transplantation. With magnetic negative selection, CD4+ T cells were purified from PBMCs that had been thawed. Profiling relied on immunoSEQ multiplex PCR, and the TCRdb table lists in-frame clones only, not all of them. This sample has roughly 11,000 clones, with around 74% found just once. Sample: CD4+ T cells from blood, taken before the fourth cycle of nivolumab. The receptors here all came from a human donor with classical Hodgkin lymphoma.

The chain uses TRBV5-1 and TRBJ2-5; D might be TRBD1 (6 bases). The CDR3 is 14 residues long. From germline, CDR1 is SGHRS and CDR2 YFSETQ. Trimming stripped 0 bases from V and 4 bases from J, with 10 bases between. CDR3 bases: TGCGCCAGCAGCTTGGTACAGGGTGGAGAGACCCAGTACTTC. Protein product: CASSLVQGGETQYF.

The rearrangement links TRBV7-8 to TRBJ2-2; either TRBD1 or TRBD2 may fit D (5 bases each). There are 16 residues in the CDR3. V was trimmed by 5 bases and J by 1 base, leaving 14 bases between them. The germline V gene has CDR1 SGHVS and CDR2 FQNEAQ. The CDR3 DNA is TGTGCCAGCAGCCCGGGACCAGTTATGAACACCGGGGAGCTGTTTTTT. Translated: CASSPGPVMNTGELFF.

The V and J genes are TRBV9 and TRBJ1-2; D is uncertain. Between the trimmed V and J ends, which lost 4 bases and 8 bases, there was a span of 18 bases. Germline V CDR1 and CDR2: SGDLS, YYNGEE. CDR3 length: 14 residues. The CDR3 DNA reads TGTGCCAGCAGCCCCGACCCGGACGTCTGGGGCTACACCTTC. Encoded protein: CASSPDPDVWGYTF.

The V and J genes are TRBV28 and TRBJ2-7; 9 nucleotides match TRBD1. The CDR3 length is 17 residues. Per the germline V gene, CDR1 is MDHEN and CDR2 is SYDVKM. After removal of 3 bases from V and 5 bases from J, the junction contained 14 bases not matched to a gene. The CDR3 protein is CASSFFPYPTGGNEQYF. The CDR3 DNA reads TGTGCCAGCAGTTTCTTCCCATACCCAACAGGGGGCAACGAGCAGTACTTC.

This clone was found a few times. The CDR3: CASSLKREGRTGELFF. CDR3 nucleotide sequence: TGTGCCAGCAGCTTAAAGCGGGAGGGGAGGACCGGGGAGCTGTTTTTT. The chain combines TRBV7-3 with TRBJ2-2; 10 nucleotides align to TRBD2. Germline trimming cut 1 base from V and 5 bases from J; bases unmatched to any gene: 4. CDR1 and CDR2 (germline): SGHTA, FQGTGA. CDR3 length equals 16 residues.

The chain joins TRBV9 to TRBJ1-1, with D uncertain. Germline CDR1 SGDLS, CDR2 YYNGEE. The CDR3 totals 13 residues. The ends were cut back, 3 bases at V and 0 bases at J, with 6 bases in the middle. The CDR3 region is CASSAEMNTEAFF. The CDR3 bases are TGTGCCAGCAGCGCAGAAATGAACACTGAAGCTTTCTTT.

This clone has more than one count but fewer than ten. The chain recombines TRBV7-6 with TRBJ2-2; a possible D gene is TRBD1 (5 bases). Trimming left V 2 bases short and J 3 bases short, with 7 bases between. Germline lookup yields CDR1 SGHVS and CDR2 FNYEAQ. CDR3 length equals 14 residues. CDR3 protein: CASSLWGDTGELFF. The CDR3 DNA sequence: TGTGCCAGCAGCTTATGGGGCGACACCGGGGAGCTGTTTTTT.

The CDR3 DNA follows: TGTGCCAGCAGTTCCGACATAGGCAGCTATGGCTACACCTTC. Encoded protein: CASSSDIGSYGYTF. The chain has TRBV6-6 and TRBJ1-2; D is unresolved. Germline CDR1 is MNHNY and CDR2 is SVGAGI (reference sequence). Trimming cost V 4 bases and J 4 bases, with 13 bases left between them. The CDR3 runs to 14 residues.

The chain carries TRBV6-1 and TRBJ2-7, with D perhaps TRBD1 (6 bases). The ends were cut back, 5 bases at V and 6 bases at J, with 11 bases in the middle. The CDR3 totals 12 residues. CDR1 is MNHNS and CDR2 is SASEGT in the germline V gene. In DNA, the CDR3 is TGTGCCAGCAGTTCAACAGGGCTCGAGCAGTACTTC. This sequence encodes CASSSTGLEQYF.